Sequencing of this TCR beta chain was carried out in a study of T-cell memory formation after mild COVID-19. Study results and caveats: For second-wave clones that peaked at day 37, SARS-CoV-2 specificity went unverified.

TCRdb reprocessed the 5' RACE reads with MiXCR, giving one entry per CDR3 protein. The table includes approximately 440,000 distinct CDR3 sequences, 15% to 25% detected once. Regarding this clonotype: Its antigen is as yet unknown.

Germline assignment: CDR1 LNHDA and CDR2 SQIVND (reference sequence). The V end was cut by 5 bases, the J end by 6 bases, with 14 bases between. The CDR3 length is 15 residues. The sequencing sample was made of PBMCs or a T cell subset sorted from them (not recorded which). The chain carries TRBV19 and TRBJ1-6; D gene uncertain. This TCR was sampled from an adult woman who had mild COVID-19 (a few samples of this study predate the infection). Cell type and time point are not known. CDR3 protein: CASSQFGQSNSPLHF. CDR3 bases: TGTGCCAGTAGTCAATTTGGGCAAAGTAATTCACCCCTCCACTTT.